This T cell receptor beta chain emerged from a study of blood T cells in healthy people across ages. This clonotype has just a few counts. PCR was performed a second time for about 7 to 12 cycles using a sample-barcoded 5' primer and a J-beta primer mix. Each CDR3 protein gets one entry after TCRdb re-called the 5' RACE reads with MiXCR. The table records approximately 2,000,000 distinct CDR3 sequences, 39% of them present only once. The V gene end was trimmed by 1 base and the J gene end by 8 bases; junction bases not matched to a gene: 8. In germline, CDR1 is SGHRS, CDR2 YFSETQ. The CDR3 has 15 residues.

The sequenced sample was blood. The gene calls are TRBV5-1 and TRBJ2-1, with TRBD2 identical over 8 bases. This clonotype was sampled from a human donor in good health. The CDR3 DNA reads as TGCGCCAGCAGCTTGCTGGGACTAGGGAACGATGAGCAGTTCTTC. It encodes CASSLLGLGNDEQFF.